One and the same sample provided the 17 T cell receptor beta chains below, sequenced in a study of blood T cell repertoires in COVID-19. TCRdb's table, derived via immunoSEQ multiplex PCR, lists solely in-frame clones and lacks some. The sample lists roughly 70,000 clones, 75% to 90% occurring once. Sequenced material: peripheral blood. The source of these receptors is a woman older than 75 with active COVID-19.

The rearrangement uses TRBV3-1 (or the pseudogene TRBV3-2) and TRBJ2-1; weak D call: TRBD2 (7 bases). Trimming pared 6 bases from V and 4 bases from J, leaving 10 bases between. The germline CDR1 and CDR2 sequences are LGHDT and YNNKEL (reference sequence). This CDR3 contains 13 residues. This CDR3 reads CASRRGRYNEQFF. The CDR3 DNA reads TGTGCCAGCAGGCGGGGGCGGTACAATGAGCAGTTCTTC.

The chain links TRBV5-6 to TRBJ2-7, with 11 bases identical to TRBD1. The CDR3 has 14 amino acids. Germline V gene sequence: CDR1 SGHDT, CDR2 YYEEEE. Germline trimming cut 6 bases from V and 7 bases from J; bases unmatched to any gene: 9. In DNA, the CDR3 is TGTGCCAGCAACCGGGACAGGGGGTCGGGAGAGCAGTACTTC. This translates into CASNRDRGSGEQYF. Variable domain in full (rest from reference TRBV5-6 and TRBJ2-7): DAGVTQSPTHLIKTRGQQVTLRCSPKSGHDTVSWYQQALGQGPQFIFQYYEEEERQRGNFPDRFSGHQFPNYSSELNVNALLLGDSALYLCASNRDRGSGEQYFGPGTRLTVT.

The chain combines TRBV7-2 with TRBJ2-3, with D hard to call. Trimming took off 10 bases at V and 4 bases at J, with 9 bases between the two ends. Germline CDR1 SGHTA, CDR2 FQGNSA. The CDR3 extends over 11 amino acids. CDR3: CATKFPDTQYF. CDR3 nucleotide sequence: TGTGCCACCAAATTTCCAGATACGCAGTATTTT.

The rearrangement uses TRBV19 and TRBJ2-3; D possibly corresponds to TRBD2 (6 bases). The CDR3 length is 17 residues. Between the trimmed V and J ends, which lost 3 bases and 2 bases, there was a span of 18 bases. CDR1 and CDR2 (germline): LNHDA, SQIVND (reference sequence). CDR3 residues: CASSILSGLGFTDTQYF. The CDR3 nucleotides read TGTGCCAGTAGTATTCTATCGGGACTGGGGTTCACAGATACGCAGTATTTT.

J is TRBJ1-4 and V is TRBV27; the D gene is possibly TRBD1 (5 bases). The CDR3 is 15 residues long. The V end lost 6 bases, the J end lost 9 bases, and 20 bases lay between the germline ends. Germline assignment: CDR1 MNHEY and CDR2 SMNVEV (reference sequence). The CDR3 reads CASSPSGIEGKKLFF. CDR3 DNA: TGTGCCAGCAGCCCCTCAGGGATTGAAGGGAAAAAACTGTTTTTT. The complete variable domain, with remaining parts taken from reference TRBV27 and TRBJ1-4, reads EAQVTQNPRYLITVTGKKLTVTCSQNMNHEYMSWYRQDPGLGLRQIYYSMNVEVTDKGDVPEGYKVSRKEKRNFPLILESPSPNQTSLYFCASSPSGIEGKKLFFGSGTQLSVL.

The CDR3 loop reads CASSLPESGAFF. DNA for the CDR3: TGTGCCAGCAGTTTACCAGAATCTGGAGCTTTCTTT. V usage is TRBV28 and J usage is TRBJ1-1; no clear D. This CDR3 has 12 residues. The V end was cut by 2 bases, the J end by 10 bases, with 11 bases between. Germline CDR1 is MDHEN and CDR2 is SYDVKM.

Here the CDR3 DNA reads TGTGCCATCAGGGGGATAAGGGGGCAAGGAACTGAAGCTTTCTTT. This sequence encodes CAIRGIRGQGTEAFF. J is TRBJ1-1 and V is TRBV10-3, with 7 bases fitting TRBD1. This CDR3 is 15 amino acids long. CDR1 is ENHRY and CDR2 is SYGVKD in the germline V gene. V lost 6 bases to trimming and J lost 5 bases; unmatched junction nucleotides: 12.

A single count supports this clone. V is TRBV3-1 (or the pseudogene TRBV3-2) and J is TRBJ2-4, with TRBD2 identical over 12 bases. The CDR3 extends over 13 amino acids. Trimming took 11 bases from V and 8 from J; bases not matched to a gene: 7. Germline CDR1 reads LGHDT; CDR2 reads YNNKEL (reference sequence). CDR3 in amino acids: CAYSTSGRDIQYF. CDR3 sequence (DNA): TGTGCCTATTCGACTAGCGGGAGAGACATTCAGTACTTC.

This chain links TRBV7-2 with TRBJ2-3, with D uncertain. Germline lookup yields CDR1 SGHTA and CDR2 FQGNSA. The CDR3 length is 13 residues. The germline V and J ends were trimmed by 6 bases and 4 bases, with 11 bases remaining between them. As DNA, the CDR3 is TGTGCCAGCAGTGTCGATCGGGCAGATACGCAGTATTTT. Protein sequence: CASSVDRADTQYF.

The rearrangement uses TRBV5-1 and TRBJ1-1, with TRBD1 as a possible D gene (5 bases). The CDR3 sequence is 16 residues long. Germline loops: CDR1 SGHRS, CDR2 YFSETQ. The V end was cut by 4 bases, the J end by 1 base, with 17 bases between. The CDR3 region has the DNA TGCGCCAGCAGCCTAACTCCCGGGCAGGGGAACACTGAAGCTTTCTTT. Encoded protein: CASSLTPGQGNTEAFF.

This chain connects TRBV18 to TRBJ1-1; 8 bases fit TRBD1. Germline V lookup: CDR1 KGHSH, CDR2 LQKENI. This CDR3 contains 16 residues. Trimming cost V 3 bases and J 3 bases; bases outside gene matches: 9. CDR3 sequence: CASSPEQGELDTEAFF. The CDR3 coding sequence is TGTGCCAGCTCACCTGAACAGGGGGAATTGGACACTGAAGCTTTCTTT.

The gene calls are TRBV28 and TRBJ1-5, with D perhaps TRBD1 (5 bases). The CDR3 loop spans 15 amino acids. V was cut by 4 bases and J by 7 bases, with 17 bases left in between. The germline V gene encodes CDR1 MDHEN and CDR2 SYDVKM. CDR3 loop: CASSSPRQGKQPQHF. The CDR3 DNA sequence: TGTGCCAGCAGTTCTCCGCGGCAGGGTAAACAGCCCCAGCATTTT.

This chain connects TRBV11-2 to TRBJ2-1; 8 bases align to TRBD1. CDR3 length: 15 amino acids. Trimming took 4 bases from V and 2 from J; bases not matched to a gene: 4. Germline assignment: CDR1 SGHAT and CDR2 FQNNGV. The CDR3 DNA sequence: TGTGCCAGCAGCTGGGGACAGGCCACCTACAATGAGCAGTTCTTC. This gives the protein CASSWGQATYNEQFF. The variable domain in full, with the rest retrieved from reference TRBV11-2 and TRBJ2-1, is EAGVAQSPRYKIIEKRQSVAFWCNPISGHATLYWYQQILGQGPKLLIQFQNNGVVDDSQLPKDRFSAERLKGVDSTLKIQPAKLEDSAVYLCASSWGQATYNEQFFGPGTRLTVL.

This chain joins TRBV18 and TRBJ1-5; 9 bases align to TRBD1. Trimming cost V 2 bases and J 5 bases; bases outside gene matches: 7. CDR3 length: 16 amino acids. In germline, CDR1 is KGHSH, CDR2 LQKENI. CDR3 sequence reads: CASSPGGQGVYQPQHF. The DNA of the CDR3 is TGTGCCAGCTCACCAGGGGGACAGGGAGTTTATCAGCCCCAGCATTTT.

The CDR3 loop reads CASSSRDTRLNTEAFF. The CDR3 coding sequence is TGTGCCAGCTCATCCCGGGACACCAGGTTGAACACTGAAGCTTTCTTT. The chain employs TRBV18 and TRBJ1-1, with D possibly being TRBD1 (6 bases). Trimming shortened V by 5 bases and J by 0 bases, and 16 bases separated the two germline ends. The CDR3 length is 16 residues. The germline V gene has CDR1 KGHSH and CDR2 LQKENI.

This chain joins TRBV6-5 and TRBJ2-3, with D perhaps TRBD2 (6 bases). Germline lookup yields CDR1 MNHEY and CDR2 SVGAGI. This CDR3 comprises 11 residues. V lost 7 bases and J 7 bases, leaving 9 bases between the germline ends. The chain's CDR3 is CASKGGNTQYF. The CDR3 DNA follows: TGTGCCAGCAAAGGCGGGAATACGCAGTATTTT.

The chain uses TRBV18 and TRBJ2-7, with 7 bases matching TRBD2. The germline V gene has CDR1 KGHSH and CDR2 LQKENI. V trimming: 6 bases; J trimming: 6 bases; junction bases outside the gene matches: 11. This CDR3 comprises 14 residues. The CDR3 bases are TGTGCCAGCTCGCCGCTTGCGGGAGCGTCCGAGCAGTACTTC. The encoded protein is CASSPLAGASEQYF. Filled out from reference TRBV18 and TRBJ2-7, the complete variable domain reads NAGVMQNPRHLVRRRGQEARLRCSPMKGHSHVYWYRQLPEEGLKFMVYLQKENIIDESGMPKERFSAEFPKEGPSILRIQQVVRGDSAAYFCASSPLAGASEQYFGPGTRLTVT.